Listed below are T cell receptor beta chains from one sample, sequenced in a study of T cell repertoires in cytomegalovirus infection. TCRdb re-called the reads with MiXCR, one entry per CDR3 protein. The sample has about 200,000 distinct CDR3 sequences; roughly 9% are singletons. The sequenced material came from PBMCs. The receptors here all came from a human donor in good health (CMV status not recorded). Some clones in this sample may be carry-over from other donors' samples. The CDR3 runs from the conserved cysteine through the conserved F or W. A D gene is named only where the DNA matches it firmly. The size of a clone is reported for some rows only, either as once, few or many, or as a class for expanded clones.

TRBD1,TRBJ1-5,.,TRBV20-1,TGCAGTGCTAGAGAGGGACAGACCCATCAGCCCCAGCATTTT,CSAREGQTHQPQHF
.,TRBJ2-3,.,TRBV9,TGTGCCAGCAGCGTAAGAGGGCAGGGGCCAGATACGCAGTATTTT,CASSVRGQGPDTQYF
TRBD2,TRBJ2-3,once,TRBV28,TGTGCCAGCAGTAAGGAGGGGACTAGCGGAGACACAGATACGCAGTATTTT,CASSKEGTSGDTDTQYF
TRBD2,TRBJ2-7,few,TRBV9,TGTGCCAGCAGCCCTCTCGACGGGAGGTCCTACGAGCAGTACTTC,CASSPLDGRSYEQYF
.,TRBJ2-2,few,TRBV9,TGTGCCAGCAGCATGACAGGGAACACCGGGGAGCTGTTTTTT,CASSMTGNTGELFF
TRBD2,TRBJ2-7,.,TRBV7-6,TGTGCCAGCAGCTTTGGCAATCCGGGAGGTGATGCGTACTTC,CASSFGNPGGDAYF
TRBD1,TRBJ1-1,many,TRBV2,TGTGCCTGCCACGGACAGGGCACCGCGGGGGGCACTGAAGCTTTCTTT,CACHGQGTAGGTEAFF
TRBD1,TRBJ2-5,many,TRBV7-2,TGTGCCAGCAGCTTAGTAGGACAGGGTAGAGAGACCCAGTACTTC,CASSLVGQGRETQYF
.,TRBJ1-6,many,TRBV7-2,TGTGCCAGCAGCTTATTTTTGGATTCACCCCTCCACTTT,CASSLFLDSPLHF
.,TRBJ2-4,many,TRBV28,TGTGCCAGCTGGAGTATTAGCCGAAACATTCAGTACTTC,CASWSISRNIQYF
.,TRBJ1-3,few,TRBV11-2,TGTGCCAGCAGCTTTGGGGGAGGCTTTGGAAACACCATATATTTT,CASSFGGGFGNTIYF
.,TRBJ2-3,many,TRBV7-8,TGTGCCAGCAGCTCGGGACTCTACACAGATACGCAGTATTTT,CASSSGLYTDTQYF
.,TRBJ1-2,few,TRBV30,TGTGCCTGGATGGGCCGCATTAACTATGGCTACACCTTC,CAWMGRINYGYTF
.,TRBJ2-1,.,TRBV14,TGTGCCAGCAGCCAAGAGGAGATAGCGAGCTCCTACAATGAGCAGTTCTTC,CASSQEEIASSYNEQFF
TRBD2,TRBJ2-2,.,TRBV20-1,TGCAGTGCCATAGCGGGGGCGAACACCGGGGAGCTGTTTTTT,CSAIAGANTGELFF
.,TRBJ1-1,.,TRBV14,TGTGCCAGCAGTCAAACAGTGAACACTGAAGCTTTCTTT,CASSQTVNTEAFF
.,TRBJ2-7,many,TRBV5-1,TGCGCCAGCAGCTCAAACCCCACGGCAGGGAACTACGAGCAGTACTTC,CASSSNPTAGNYEQYF
.,TRBJ2-1,few,TRBV28,TGTGCCAGTGAGAGGGGCCAGGGGATTTACAATGAGCAGTTCTTC,CASERGQGIYNEQFF
TRBD1,TRBJ1-1,few,TRBV7-8,TGTGCCAGCAGCCCCGGACAGGGCGCAATAGCTTTCTTT,CASSPGQGAIAFF
TRBD1,TRBJ1-5,many,TRBV28,TGTGCCAGCAGTTCCGGTAGATCTACAGGGGGAAGTTATACCCAGCATTTT,CASSSGRSTGGSYTQHF
.,TRBJ1-2,many,TRBV10-3,TGTGCCACAGCGTATAACCAGGGAGGCTACACCTTC,CATAYNQGGYTF
TRBD1,TRBJ2-7,many,TRBV28,TGTGCCAGCAGGGTGACAGGGAGCTCCTACGAGCAGTACTTC,CASRVTGSSYEQYF
.,TRBJ1-5,many,TRBV19,TGTGCCAGTAGTATAGCCCACAGCCTTAGCAATCAGCCCCAGCATTTT,CASSIAHSLSNQPQHF
.,TRBJ1-2,many,TRBV7-8,TGTGCCAGCAGCTTGGGGGGGCCGGTTGGCTACACCTTC,CASSLGGPVGYTF
TRBD2,TRBJ2-1,.,TRBV7-2,TGTGCCAGCAGCCGAAGACGACTAGCGGGGATTAACAATGTGCAGTTGTTC,CASSRRRLAGINNVQLF
TRBD1,TRBJ1-2,few,TRBV3-1,TGTGCCAGCAGCCTCCGGACAGGGAATGGCTACACCTTC,CASSLRTGNGYTF
.,TRBJ2-5,.,TRBV19,TGTGCCAGTAGTATAGCGGGAGAGACCCAGTACTTC,CASSIAGETQYF
.,TRBJ2-5,many,TRBV7-2,TGTGCCAGCAGGGGGCTCGGGGCGGGGGCGAAAGAGACCCAGTACTTC,CASRGLGAGAKETQYF
TRBD1,TRBJ1-5,many,TRBV6-1,TGTGCCAGCAGACCACAGGGGAATAATCAGCCCCAGCATTTT,CASRPQGNNQPQHF
.,TRBJ2-2,many,TRBV7-7,TGTGCCAGCAGCTCGCAACTAGCTGCTGTAGCCGGGGAGCTGTTTTTT,CASSSQLAAVAGELFF
TRBD1,TRBJ2-6,many,TRBV19,TGTGCCAGTAGTAAGGCCCCGGGACAGGGGCTGGGTGGGGCCAACGTCCTGACTTTC,CASSKAPGQGLGGANVLTF
.,TRBJ2-1,many,TRBV20-1,TGCAGTGCTAGGGGGATCACGGACAGGGAACGGGGGGACTATGAGCAGTTCTTC,CSARGITDRERGDYEQFF
.,TRBJ1-2,many,TRBV7-2,TGTGCCAGCACCCCGCGGGGGCGGTATAAGGGTGGCTACACCTTC,CASTPRGRYKGGYTF
.,TRBJ1-4,many,TRBV28,TGTGCCAGCAGTTTCATCTCCCTCGAAAAACTGTTTTTT,CASSFISLEKLFF
TRBD2,TRBJ2-1,many,TRBV7-2,TGTGCCAGCAGCCCAAGCGGGACTAGTAATGAGCAGTTCTTC,CASSPSGTSNEQFF
.,TRBJ1-4,few,TRBV2,TGTGCCAGCAGTGAAGGGGAAAAACTGTTTTTT,CASSEGEKLFF
.,TRBJ1-3,.,TRBV28,TGTGCCGCGGGGACCTACTCTGGAAACACCATATATTTT,CAAGTYSGNTIYF
TRBD1,TRBJ2-2,few,TRBV27,TGTGCCAGCAGTTTATCCCCGGGACAGGGTAACACCGGGGAGCTGTTTTTT,CASSLSPGQGNTGELFF
.,TRBJ2-5,many,TRBV18,TGTGCCAGCAGCCCGGGGGAGACCCAGTACTTC,CASSPGETQYF
.,TRBJ1-1,many,TRBV3-1,TGTGCCAGCAGCCAAGATTACGGAACCACTGAAGCTTTCTTT,CASSQDYGTTEAFF
TRBD2,TRBJ2-3,.,TRBV5-6,TGTGCCAGCAGTCCTCCTAGCGGGGGACCCCTCCGTACGCAGTATTTT,CASSPPSGGPLRTQYF
.,TRBJ2-5,few,TRBV6-2/TRBV6-3,TGTGCCAGCAGTTACTCGGATAGCGGACAAGAGACCCAGTACTTC,CASSYSDSGQETQYF
.,TRBJ1-1,many,TRBV7-3,TGTGCCAGCAGCGGTGGGGAAAAGAAGGACACTGAAGCTTTCTTT,CASSGGEKKDTEAFF
TRBD1,TRBJ2-7,few,TRBV28,TGTGCCAGCAGTGGGACAGGGGGTGCCGAGCAGTACTTC,CASSGTGGAEQYF
.,TRBJ2-7,many,TRBV12-3/TRBV12-4,TGTGCCAGCAGTTTCACCAGGTGGGGGGAGCAGTACTTC,CASSFTRWGEQYF
TRBD2,TRBJ2-5,.,TRBV29-1,TGCAGCTACCCAGCGGGGGGGCAGGAGACCCAGTACTTC,CSYPAGGQETQYF
TRBD1,TRBJ1-1,many,TRBV5-1,TGCGCCAGCAGCCTCGGGACAGGGGGCTTTTGGACTGAAGCTTTCTTT,CASSLGTGGFWTEAFF
TRBD2,TRBJ2-1,many,TRBV24-1,TGTGCCACCAGCCCAGCGGGAGGGCTGAACAATGAGCAGTTCTTC,CATSPAGGLNNEQFF
TRBD2,TRBJ2-1,many,TRBV5-1,TGCGCCAGCAGCGCGAGCGGGAGTGGGATCAATGAGCAGTTCTTC,CASSASGSGINEQFF